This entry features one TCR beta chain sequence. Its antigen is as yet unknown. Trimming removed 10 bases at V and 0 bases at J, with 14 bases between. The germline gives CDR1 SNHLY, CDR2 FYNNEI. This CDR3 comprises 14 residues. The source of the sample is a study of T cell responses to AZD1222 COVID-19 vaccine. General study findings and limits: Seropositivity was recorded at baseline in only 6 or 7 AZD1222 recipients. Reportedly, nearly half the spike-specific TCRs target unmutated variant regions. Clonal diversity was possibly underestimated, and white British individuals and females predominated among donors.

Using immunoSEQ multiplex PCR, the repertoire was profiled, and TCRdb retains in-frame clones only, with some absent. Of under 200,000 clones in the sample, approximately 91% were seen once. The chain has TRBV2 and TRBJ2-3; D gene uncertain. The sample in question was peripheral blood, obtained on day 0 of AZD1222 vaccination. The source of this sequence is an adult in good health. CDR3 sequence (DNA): TGTGCCATCGAAGGGTACGGTAGCACAGATACGCAGTATTTT. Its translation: CAIEGYGSTDTQYF.